Listed below are T cell receptor beta chains from one sample, sequenced in a study of control samples from healthy donors and cancer patients. This table comes from immunoSEQ multiplex PCR, and its TCRdb copy is limited to in-frame clones, with some not included. This table holds some 89,000 clones, over 75% found once. Material: blood. The receptors here all came from a woman in her 40s in good health. Each CDR3 is given with its conserved first and last residue. D genes are given only for firm matches. Some rows have no size entry. The others give once, few or many, or a class for an expanded clone.

clone size	CDR3 length	D gene	V gene	J gene	CDR3 DNA	CDR3 protein
NA	14	NA	TRBV4-1	TRBJ1-5	TGCGCCAGCAGCCAAGTTGGCCAAAATCAGCCCCAGCATTTT	CASSQVGQNQPQHF
NA	15	NA	TRBV5-4	TRBJ2-1	TGTGCCAGCAGCTTGAGGCAGAGTAATTACAATGAGCAGTTCTTC	CASSLRQSNYNEQFF
few	13	TRBD2	TRBV6-5	TRBJ2-7	TGTGCCAGCAGTAGCCTAGCGGGCTACGAGCAGTACTTC	CASSSLAGYEQYF
NA	14	NA	TRBV9	TRBJ1-2	TGTGCCAGCAGCCCCAGCGGGCTCTCCTATGGCTACACCTTC	CASSPSGLSYGYTF
few	13	TRBD1	TRBV5-4	TRBJ2-7	TGTGCCAGCAGCTCGCCGGGACAGGTCGAGCAGTACTTC	CASSSPGQVEQYF
NA	16	TRBD1	TRBV13	TRBJ2-3	TGTGCCAGCAGCCTAATATTACAGGGGGCAGCAGATACGCAGTATTTT	CASSLILQGAADTQYF
NA	15	NA	TRBV30	TRBJ2-7	TGTGCCTGGAGTAGAGAGGTCAGGGACCCCTACGAGCAGTACTTC	CAWSREVRDPYEQYF
NA	14	NA	TRBV4-3	TRBJ1-1	TGCGCCAGCAGCCAAGATCGGGTGAACACTGAAGCTTTCTTT	CASSQDRVNTEAFF
once	16	NA	TRBV19	TRBJ2-2	TGTGCCAGTAGTATAGGTCGGGGGGCGCGGACCGGGGAGCTGTTTTTT	CASSIGRGARTGELFF
NA	15	TRBD1	TRBV5-1	TRBJ2-7	TGCGCCAGCAGCCATGGGACAGGGGGTTTCTACGAGCAGTACTTC	CASSHGTGGFYEQYF
once	15	TRBD2	TRBV19	TRBJ2-3	TGTGCCAGTCGCTGGGCTAGCGGGGGCACAGATACGCAGTATTTT	CASRWASGGTDTQYF
NA	16	NA	TRBV30	TRBJ1-6	TGTGCCTGGAGTACGCAGGGACTGAGGGGTAATTCACCCCTCCACTTT	CAWSTQGLRGNSPLHF
NA	17	TRBD2	TRBV2	TRBJ2-4	TGTGCCAGCAGTGTTTCTAGCGGGGGGGTAGCCAAAAACATTCAGTACTTC	CASSVSSGGVAKNIQYF
once	14	NA	TRBV19	TRBJ1-1	TGTGCCAGTAGTAACCAGGGTGGTCGGACTGAAGCTTTCTTT	CASSNQGGRTEAFF